These 21 T cell receptor beta chains came from one sample sequenced in a study of T-cell memory formation after mild COVID-19. TCRdb called the 5' RACE reads again in MiXCR, with one record for every CDR3 protein. Among some 250,000 distinct CDR3 sequences, more than 15% were seen once, and the ten largest hold 23%. The sample consisted of PBMCs or a T cell subset sorted from them (not recorded which). Receptors originate from a man aged 18 to 35 who had mild COVID-19 (a few samples of this study predate the infection). Cell type and time point are not known.

The chain links TRBV6-1 to TRBJ1-4; D perhaps matches TRBD1 (5 bases). Germline V gene data show CDR1 as MNHNS and CDR2 as SASEGT. CDR3 size: 15 residues. Trimming took off 8 bases at V and 5 bases at J, with 18 bases between the two ends. This CDR3 is CASLIPGPRNEKLFF. The CDR3 DNA is TGTGCCAGCTTGATCCCGGGACCCAGGAATGAAAAACTGTTTTTT.

This chain links TRBV27 with TRBJ2-3; D may be TRBD2 (7 bases). V was trimmed by 3 bases and J by 7 bases, leaving 17 bases between them. The CDR3 runs to 15 residues. Germline CDR1 reads MNHEY; CDR2 reads SMNVEV (reference sequence). CDR3 DNA sequence: TGTGCCAGCAGTTTGGGGGGAGGGGGTGGATATACGCAGTATTTT. Protein product: CASSLGGGGGYTQYF.

This clonotype came up a few times. The chain recombines TRBV6-2 or TRBV6-3 with TRBJ2-1; 7 bases fit TRBD1. Germline lookup yields CDR1 MNHEY and CDR2 SVGEGT. V trimming: 6 bases; J trimming: 6 bases; junction bases outside the gene matches: 2. This CDR3 has 12 amino acids. The CDR3 is CASSDRVNEQFF. In DNA form, the CDR3 reads TGTGCCAGCAGCGACAGGGTCAATGAGCAGTTCTTC.

This clonotype has more than one count but fewer than ten. The V call is TRBV19, the J call TRBJ2-7, with 8 bases aligning to TRBD1. Per the germline V gene, CDR1 is LNHDA and CDR2 is SQIVND (reference sequence). J was trimmed by 6 bases and V by 5 bases; bases with no gene match: 6. The CDR3 sequence is 13 residues long. The DNA for the CDR3 is TGTGCCAGTAGTCCTGGACAGGGACTCGAGCAGTACGTC. Protein product: CASSPGQGLEQYV.

V gene TRBV7-9 combines with J gene TRBJ2-3; a weak D match, TRBD2 (6 bases). This CDR3 has 16 residues. The V gene's germline CDR1 is SEHNR and CDR2 FQNEAQ (reference sequence). V lost 5 bases and J 0 bases, leaving 15 bases between the germline ends. This CDR3 is CASSAYLAISTDTQYF. In DNA, the CDR3 is TGTGCCAGCAGCGCCTATCTAGCGATTAGCACAGATACGCAGTATTTT.

This clonotype was observed a handful of times. The genes are TRBV7-9 and TRBJ1-2; 8 bases agree with TRBD1. The CDR3 is made up of 15 amino acids. The V and J ends lost 5 bases and 8 bases, in that order; junction bases with no gene match: 13. Germline V CDR1 and CDR2: SEHNR, FQNEAQ (reference sequence). The CDR3 spells CASSNAPDRAGGYTF. DNA for the CDR3: TGTGCCAGCAGCAACGCGCCGGACAGGGCCGGGGGCTACACCTTC.

Relative to its sample, this clonotype is medium-sized. The chain employs TRBV4-1 and TRBJ1-5, with D possibly TRBD1 on 6 matching bases. Germline V lookup: CDR1 MGHRA, CDR2 YSYEKL. This CDR3 has 15 amino acids. Trimming stripped 0 bases from V and 6 bases from J, with 12 bases between. CDR3 region: CASSQDSGGSQPQHF. DNA of the CDR3: TGCGCCAGCAGCCAAGATTCCGGGGGCAGTCAGCCCCAGCATTTT.

V and J are TRBV28 and TRBJ1-2; D gene unclear. This CDR3 is 14 amino acids long. V dropped 9 bases and J dropped 0 bases, with 14 bases sitting between them. Per the germline V gene, CDR1 is MDHEN and CDR2 is SYDVKM. CDR3 sequence reads: CASQLGFANYGYTF. CDR3 bases: TGTGCCAGTCAGTTAGGATTCGCTAACTATGGCTACACCTTC.

The chain joins TRBV4-1 to TRBJ2-1; the D gene is possibly TRBD2 (6 bases). CDR1 and CDR2 from the germline V gene are MGHRA and YSYEKL. The ends were cut back, 5 bases at V and 4 bases at J, with 18 bases in the middle. CDR3 length equals 16 residues. DNA of the CDR3: TGCGCCAGCAGCAAAGGAGGGCTAGGTACATACAATGAGCAGTTCTTC. Translated, it gives CASSKGGLGTYNEQFF.

This clonotype showed up just once. The chain links TRBV9 to TRBJ1-2, with D maybe TRBD1 (5 bases). CDR1 is SGDLS, CDR2 YYNGEE, per germline. V was pared by 3 bases and J by 0 bases, with 9 bases between. The CDR3 has 14 amino acids. This CDR3 reads CASSDSTANYGYTF. The DNA for the CDR3 is TGTGCCAGCAGCGATTCGACAGCTAACTATGGCTACACCTTC.

The J gene is TRBJ2-2, the V gene TRBV6-6, with TRBD1 as a possible D gene (5 bases). Germline CDR1 reads MNHNY; CDR2 reads SVGAGI (reference sequence). Deletions cut 5 bases from V and 4 bases from J, with 17 bases between. The CDR3 runs to 16 residues. CDR3 sequence reads: CASSLRQSSVTGELFF. The CDR3 DNA reads TGTGCCAGCAGTCTCCGACAGTCTTCGGTCACCGGGGAGCTGTTTTTT.

This clonotype was detected only a few times. V and J are TRBV12-3 or TRBV12-4 and TRBJ1-4, with 7 bases that match TRBD1. V shed 5 bases and J 7 bases; nucleotides not matched to a gene: 13. The CDR3 length is 16 residues. Here the CDR3 DNA reads TGTGCCAGCAGTCGGGCCTCGACAGGGATTGGTGAAAAACTGTTTTTT. It encodes CASSRASTGIGEKLFF.

This clonotype was found a few times. V and J are TRBV25-1 and TRBJ2-3; no firm D call. Germline V gives CDR1 MGHDK, CDR2 SYGVNS. This CDR3 spans 13 amino acids. V lost 2 bases and J lost 8, with 11 bases in between. The CDR3 DNA sequence: TGTGCCAGCAGTGAACGGGCGCGAGGTACGCAGTATTTT. It specifies CASSERARGTQYF.

The CDR3: CASSYNIANEKLFF. CDR3 in DNA: TGTGCCAGCAGTTACAACATCGCAAATGAAAAACTGTTTTTT. The V and J genes are TRBV6-5 and TRBJ1-4, with D unresolved. V gave up 2 bases and J gave up 5 bases, with 9 bases separating them. The CDR3 is 14 residues long. Per the germline V gene, CDR1 is MNHEY and CDR2 is SVGAGI.

The sample holds a few counts of this clonotype. V is TRBV11-2 and J is TRBJ1-1; maybe TRBD1 (5 bases). Per germline, CDR1 SGHAT and CDR2 FQNNGV. Trimming left V 6 bases short and J 5 bases short, with 25 bases between. CDR3 length: 17 residues. The chain's CDR3 is CASRHRWGFPHGTEAFF. CDR3 DNA sequence: TGTGCCAGCAGGCATAGATGGGGGTTTCCCCATGGGACTGAAGCTTTCTTT.

The genes are TRBV5-1 and TRBJ1-6; a weak D match, TRBD1 (6 bases). Deletions cut 2 bases from V and 6 bases from J, with 15 bases between. Per the germline V gene, CDR1 is SGHRS and CDR2 is YFSETQ. The CDR3 covers 16 residues. This CDR3 reads CASSFGGGASNSPLHF. CDR3 coding DNA: TGCGCCAGCAGCTTCGGCGGGGGGGCAAGTAATTCACCCCTCCACTTT. Full variable domain (outside the CDR3, taken from reference TRBV5-1 and TRBJ1-6): KAGVTQTPRYLIKTRGQQVTLSCSPISGHRSVSWYQQTPGQGLQFLFEYFSETQRNKGNFPGRFSGRQFSNSRSEMNVSTLELGDSALYLCASSFGGGASNSPLHFGNGTRLTVT.

The V and J genes are TRBV27 and TRBJ2-7; D is possibly TRBD1 (6 bases). Per germline, CDR1 MNHEY and CDR2 SMNVEV (reference sequence). CDR3 length: 14 residues. V lost 6 bases and J 8 bases, leaving 20 bases between the germline ends. The CDR3 coding sequence is TGTGCCAGCAGCCCCTATTCAGGGGTTCTTCAGCAGTACGTC. It translates to CASSPYSGVLQQYV.

The CDR3 loop reads CASSISGGNEQFF. The CDR3 DNA reads TGTGCCAGCAGCATTAGCGGGGGAAATGAGCAGTTCTTC. This rearrangement joins TRBV6-5 to TRBJ2-1; 9 nucleotides match TRBD2. Per the germline V gene, CDR1 is MNHEY and CDR2 is SVGAGI. V was clipped by 6 bases and J by 7 bases; unmatched bases: 4. The CDR3 is 13 amino acids.

This clonotype was detected a few times. The chain joins TRBV7-2 to TRBJ1-1; 8 nucleotides line up with TRBD1. The CDR3 extends over 14 amino acids. J gave up 3 bases and V 5 bases, and 5 bases lay outside the gene matches. Germline V gene lookup returns CDR1 SGHTA and CDR2 FQGNSA. The CDR3 protein is CASSLGQGYTEAFF. In DNA form, the CDR3 reads TGTGCCAGCAGCCTAGGACAGGGCTACACTGAAGCTTTCTTT.

This clonotype was found a few times. The V and J genes are TRBV20-1 and TRBJ2-3; possibly TRBD1 for D (5 bases). Germline CDR1 reads DFQATT; CDR2 reads SNEGSKA (reference sequence). The CDR3 is made up of 16 amino acids. Trimming left V 6 bases short and J 2 bases short, with 21 bases between. CDR3 sequence reads: CSAPLPRAQNTDTQYF. In nucleotides, the CDR3 is TGCAGTGCCCCCCTGCCCAGGGCCCAAAACACAGATACGCAGTATTTT.

This chain joins TRBV5-1 and TRBJ2-7; 11 positions agree with TRBD2. The germline V gene encodes CDR1 SGHRS and CDR2 YFSETQ. V lost 2 bases and J lost 2; bases outside the gene matches: 3. The CDR3 length is 15 residues. The CDR3 coding sequence is TGCGCCAGCAGCTTAGGGACTAGCGGTCCCTACGAGCAGTACTTC. This encodes CASSLGTSGPYEQYF.